Listed here is a single TCR beta chain. Its antigen is as yet unknown. This entry comes from a study of cytomegalovirus exposure and HLA in healthy donors. At the level of the study: Inside one of the first data releases sat roughly 80 million unique TCRs taken from HLA-typed donors.

From germline, CDR1 is SGHRS and CDR2 YFSETQ. Trimming took off 4 bases at V and 7 bases at J, with 17 bases between the two ends. This CDR3 contains 14 residues. This PCR relied on a set of 60 Vbeta primers and 13 Jbeta primers. The protocol was immunoSEQ multiplex PCR, while the TCRdb copy is restricted to in-frame clones and leaves out a portion. This table has 140,000 or so clones, 75% to 80% appearing once. Study-wide results and limits: Later, TCR association rates were found to vary by HLA locus, highest for DRB1 and lowest for HLA-C. A later analysis found that most CMV-associated TCR beta chains appeared HLA-restricted.

The chain links TRBV5-1 to TRBJ1-2; D is possibly TRBD1 (6 bases). This receptor was obtained from a young woman in good health and CMV-seronegative. Material for sequencing was PBMCs. This CDR3 is CASSPGGALGGYTF. DNA for the CDR3: TGCGCCAGCAGCCCCGGGGGGGCCTTAGGTGGCTACACCTTC.